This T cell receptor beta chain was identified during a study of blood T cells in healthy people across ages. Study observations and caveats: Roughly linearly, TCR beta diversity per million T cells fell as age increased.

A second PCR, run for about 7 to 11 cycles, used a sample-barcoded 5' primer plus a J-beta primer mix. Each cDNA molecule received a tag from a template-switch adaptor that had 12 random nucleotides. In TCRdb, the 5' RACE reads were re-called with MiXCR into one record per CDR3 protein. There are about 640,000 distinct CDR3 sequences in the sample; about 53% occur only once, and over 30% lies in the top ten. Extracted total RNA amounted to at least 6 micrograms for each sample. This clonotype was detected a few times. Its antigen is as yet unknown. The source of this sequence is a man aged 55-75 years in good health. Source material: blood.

CDR3 nucleotide sequence: TGTGCCAGCAGCACGAGAGGAGGGGGGCGAGAGACCCAGTACTTC. Translation: CASSTRGGGRETQYF. The chain couples TRBV7-2 to TRBJ2-5; D may be TRBD1 or TRBD2 (6 bases each). The CDR3 has 15 residues. CDR1 is SGHTA and CDR2 is FQGNSA in the germline V gene. V was trimmed by 5 bases and J by 4 bases, leaving 17 bases between them. Together with reference TRBV7-2 and TRBJ2-5, the CDR3 gives the full variable domain: GAGVSQSPSNKVTEKGKDVELRCDPISGHTALYWYRQSLGQGLEFLIYFQGNSAPDKSGLPSDRFSAERTGGSVSTLTIQRTQQEDSAVYLCASSTRGGGRETQYFGPGTRLLVL.